A single sample gave rise to the 29 T cell receptor beta chains below, sequenced in a study of blood T cells in healthy people across ages. Together with a sample-barcoded 5' primer, a J-beta primer mix was included in a second PCR lasting 7 to 11 cycles. TCRdb independently ran MiXCR on the 5' RACE reads; one entry per CDR3 protein. This table holds around 870,000 distinct CDR3 sequences, 25% to 30% found once. Sequencing input: blood. All receptors derive from a woman older than 75 in good health.

Ten or more counts support this clonotype. The chain is built from TRBV14 and TRBJ2-7; 10 bases are a match to TRBD1. The ends lost 2 bases at V and 6 bases at J; junction bases unmatched: 10. Germline-derived CDR1 and CDR2 are SGHDN and FVKESK. This CDR3 is 16 amino acids long. In nucleotides, the CDR3 is TGTGCCAGCAGCCAACCCGCCGGGACAGGGGTCGTCGAGCAGTACTTC. Its translation is CASSQPAGTGVVEQYF.

This clonotype showed up many times. The chain employs TRBV25-1 and TRBJ2-1, with TRBD2 matching 10 bases. Germline values: CDR1 MGHDK, CDR2 SYGVNS. Germline trimming cut 2 bases from V and 2 bases from J; bases unmatched to any gene: 12. The CDR3 extends over 19 amino acids. The CDR3 reads CASSERFPPLAGAYNEQFF. The CDR3 nucleotides are TGTGCCAGCAGTGAACGATTCCCCCCTCTAGCGGGGGCCTACAATGAGCAGTTCTTC.

This chain links TRBV28 with TRBJ1-1; 9 bases are a match to TRBD1. Germline V CDR1 and CDR2: MDHEN, SYDVKM. The CDR3 length is 16 residues. V shed 6 bases and J 0 bases; nucleotides not matched to a gene: 8. CDR3 bases: TGTGCCAGCAGAGCCGGGACAGGGACAATGAACACTGAAGCTTTCTTT. Its protein is CASRAGTGTMNTEAFF.

The rearrangement joins TRBV14 to TRBJ2-3, with 10 positions matching TRBD2. The CDR3 is made up of 18 amino acids. CDR1 is SGHDN and CDR2 is FVKESK in the germline V gene. V lost 0 bases to trimming and J lost 1 base; unmatched junction nucleotides: 7. CDR3 sequence (DNA): TGTGCCAGCAGCCAAGAGTCGAGGCTAGCGGGGGGCACAGATACGCAGTATTTT. Amino acid sequence: CASSQESRLAGGTDTQYF.

This clonotype was recorded a few times. This chain connects TRBV24-1 to TRBJ2-2, with 10 bases that match TRBD1. This CDR3 is 15 amino acids long. With V trimmed by 4 bases and J by 4 bases, 2 bases remained unmatched. Germline assignment: CDR1 KGHDR and CDR2 SFDVKD. Written as DNA, the CDR3 is TGTGCCACCAGTGAGACAGGGGGCAGCACCGGGGAGCTGTTTTTT. It is translated as CATSETGGSTGELFF.

This clonotype was recorded at least ten times. The chain uses TRBV12-3 or TRBV12-4 and TRBJ1-5; 9 bases map to TRBD1. The CDR3 length is 17 residues. Trimming took 4 bases from V and 6 from J; bases not matched to a gene: 13. The CDR3 loop is CASSSYSPGQGSQPQHF. The DNA for the CDR3 is TGTGCCAGCAGTTCGTACTCCCCTGGACAGGGGAGTCAGCCCCAGCATTTT.

V usage is TRBV29-1 and J usage is TRBJ1-1; unclear D gene. Germline CDR1 is SQVTM and CDR2 is ANQGSEA. The CDR3 runs 12 residues. CDR3 amino acids: CTHLKVNTEAFF. CDR3 DNA sequence: TGCACCCATTTGAAGGTGAACACTGAAGCTTTCTTT.

This clonotype occurred many times. The rearrangement links TRBV27 to TRBJ2-1; D possibly corresponds to TRBD1 (5 bases). Per the germline V gene, CDR1 is MNHEY and CDR2 is SMNVEV (reference sequence). The CDR3 is made up of 15 amino acids. Trimming took 4 bases from V and 6 from J, leaving 16 bases between them. The CDR3 reads CASSYGQGFPNEQFF. The DNA for the CDR3 is TGTGCCAGCAGTTATGGGCAGGGCTTCCCCAATGAGCAGTTCTTC.

The table lists this clonotype with a few counts. This chain uses TRBV20-1 with TRBJ2-7; 7 positions match TRBD2. V trimming: 6 bases; J trimming: 5 bases; junction bases outside the gene matches: 13. The CDR3 covers 14 residues. The germline CDR1 and CDR2 sequences are DFQATT and SNEGSKA (reference sequence). In DNA form, the CDR3 reads TGCAGTGCGCGCACACTCGGGGGAGGGGACGAGCAGTACTTC. It is translated as CSARTLGGGDEQYF.

This clonotype was recorded at least ten times. This chain connects TRBV20-1 to TRBJ2-1; TRBD2 might be the D (7 bases). V dropped 3 bases and J dropped 6 bases, with 24 bases sitting between them. Germline-derived CDR1 and CDR2 are DFQATT and SNEGSKA (reference sequence). CDR3 length: 17 residues. The CDR3 region has the DNA TGCAGTGCTAGGGAGGGGTTCGGCGGGGGCCTGGGCAATGAGCAGTTCTTC. Encoded protein: CSAREGFGGGLGNEQFF.

Turning to this clonotype: This may be a read error, as it is one base from a much larger clone. The chain recombines TRBV20-1 with TRBJ2-1; the D gene could be TRBD1 or TRBD2 (5 bases each). This CDR3 has 13 amino acids. The germline CDR1 and CDR2 sequences are DFQATT and SNEGSKA (reference sequence). Trimming left V 3 bases short and J 14 bases short, with 20 bases between. CDR3 sequence reads: CSASIRETGTKFF. The CDR3 coding sequence is TGCAGTGCTAGTATCAGGGAGACCGGCACAAAGTTCTTC.

This clonotype was found many times. The chain employs TRBV11-2 and TRBJ2-5; a weak D match, TRBD1 (5 bases). The germline gives CDR1 SGHAT, CDR2 FQNNGV. This CDR3 has 13 amino acids. The V gene lost 5 bases and the J gene lost 5 bases, with 12 bases spanning the gap. CDR3 region: CASSQSGLETQYF. For the CDR3, the DNA is TGTGCCAGCAGCCAATCAGGGTTGGAGACCCAGTACTTC.

This clonotype appeared many times. This chain uses TRBV20-1 with TRBJ2-7; 8 positions agree with TRBD1. The better agreement between TRBJ2-5 and the DNA end casts doubt on the J call. Looked up from germline, CDR1 is DFQATT and CDR2 is SNEGSKA (reference sequence). This CDR3 has 14 amino acids. The CDR3 nucleotides read TGCAGTGCTAGTCTCCCCAGGGGGCCTGAGACCCAGTACTTC. Its protein product is CSASLPRGPETQYF.

In its sample, this clonotype was seen many times. Here the CDR3 DNA reads TGTGCCACCAGCAGAGATACGGGGCCCTCGCTAATGGCCGAGCAGTACTTC. Amino acids: CATSRDTGPSLMAEQYF. The V and J genes are TRBV15 and TRBJ2-7; D may correspond to TRBD1 or TRBD2 (5 bases each). Germline V CDR1 and CDR2: LNHNV, YYDKDF (reference sequence). Trimming took off 0 bases at V and 6 bases at J, with 21 bases between the two ends. The CDR3 is 17 residues long. Based on the CDR3 plus reference TRBV15 and TRBJ2-7, the full variable domain is DAMVIQNPRYQVTQFGKPVTLSCSQTLNHNVMYWYQQKSSQAPKLLFHYYDKDFNNEADTPDNFQSRRPNTSFCFLDIRSPGLGDTAMYLCATSRDTGPSLMAEQYFGPGTRLTVT.

This clonotype appeared a few times. The genes are TRBV3-1 and TRBJ1-6; D may be TRBD1 (6 bases). CDR3 size: 15 residues. Trimming left V 0 bases short and J 10 bases short, with 13 bases between. Per germline, CDR1 LGHDT and CDR2 YNNKEL (reference sequence). Here the CDR3 DNA reads TGTGCCAGCAGCCAAGATTCACAGGGCTCATCACCCCTCCACTTT. It yields the protein CASSQDSQGSSPLHF.

The chain carries TRBV29-1 and TRBJ2-3; tentative D call: TRBD2 (6 bases). The CDR3 has 15 amino acids. The germline V gene has CDR1 SQVTM and CDR2 ANQGSEA. V lost 4 bases, J lost 5 bases, and 19 bases lay in between. The DNA for the CDR3 is TGCAGCGTTGTCTTGCGGGGCCAATTTGTAGATACGCAGTATTTT. Translation gives CSVVLRGQFVDTQYF.

The chain has TRBV7-9 and TRBJ2-4; D perhaps matches TRBD2 (5 bases). Trimming cost V 1 base and J 0 bases, with 13 bases left between them. Germline V CDR1 and CDR2: SEHNR, FQNEAQ (reference sequence). The CDR3 is 17 amino acids. The CDR3, as DNA: TGTGCCAGCAGCTTAGTAAGTCCGGGATTAGCCAAAAACATTCAGTACTTC. It codes for CASSLVSPGLAKNIQYF.

The chain combines TRBV7-9 with TRBJ2-4; TRBD1 agrees at 7 bases. TRBJ2-7 matches the DNA end more closely, so the J call is doubtful. The CDR3 consists of 13 residues. Germline V gives CDR1 SEHNR, CDR2 FQNEAQ (reference sequence). The CDR3 DNA follows: TGTGCCAGCAGCCTGACAGGGAGTAACGAGCAGTACTTC. Its translation is CASSLTGSNEQYF.

Worth noting for this clonotype: One junction end disagrees with the germline gene, perhaps due to a read error. This chain uses TRBV20-1 with TRBJ1-5; perhaps TRBD1 as D (6 bases). This CDR3 spans 13 amino acids. CDR1 is DFQATT, CDR2 SNEGSKA, per germline (reference sequence). CDR3 nucleotide sequence: TGCGGTGCTCGGACAGATACCAATCAGCCCCAGCATTTT. Translating gives CGARTDTNQPQHF.

This clonotype was seen a handful of times. The V call is TRBV7-9, the J call TRBJ2-1; 16 nucleotides agree with TRBD2. The CDR3 has 17 amino acids. Germline-derived CDR1 and CDR2 are SEHNR and FQNEAQ (reference sequence). Unmatched junction bases numbered 9, after V lost 4 bases and J lost 9 bases. The CDR3 region has the DNA TGTGCCAGCAGCTCAAGGGGACTAGCGGGGGGGAGTGGTGAGCAGTTCTTC. Translated: CASSSRGLAGGSGEQFF.

Of note for this clonotype: At one boundary the junction diverges from the germline segment, which might be a read error. This chain links TRBV3-1 with TRBJ1-2, with D hard to call. The CDR3 loop spans 15 amino acids. Looked up from germline, CDR1 is LGHDT and CDR2 is YNNKEL (reference sequence). CDR3 residues: CASSPKREKGYGHTF. The CDR3 bases are TGTGCCAGCAGCCCAAAACGTGAAAAAGGCTATGGCCACACCTTC.

The V gene is TRBV6-1, the J gene TRBJ1-6; weak D call: TRBD1 (5 bases). V shed 6 bases and J shed 5 bases, with 20 bases lying between them. CDR1 and CDR2 (germline): MNHNS, SASEGT. This CDR3 has 17 amino acids. CDR3 loop: CASRASPRRGDNSPLHF. For the CDR3, the DNA is TGTGCCAGCAGGGCGTCGCCCAGGCGAGGGGATAATTCACCCCTCCACTTT.

This clonotype came up many times. V and J are TRBV2 and TRBJ2-7; unclear D gene. CDR1 SNHLY and CDR2 FYNNEI come from the germline V gene. The CDR3 has 13 amino acids. V dropped 7 bases and J dropped 2 bases, with 12 bases sitting between them. The CDR3 spells CASKDAEPYEQYF. In DNA form, the CDR3 reads TGTGCCAGCAAAGATGCGGAACCCTACGAGCAGTACTTC.

This chain joins TRBV21-1 and TRBJ1-4. TRBV21-1 is a pseudogene. This CDR3 region has 18 residues. In nucleotides, the CDR3 is TGTGCCAGCAGCAATCAAATCGTGGAGGAGTGGGTTTGTGAAAAACTGTTTTTT. Its translation is CASSNQIVEEWVCEKLFF.

This clonotype was picked up many times. The rearrangement links TRBV7-2 to TRBJ2-3; 10 bases fit TRBD1. CDR3 size: 13 residues. J gave up 13 bases and V 6 bases, and 10 bases lay outside the gene matches. The germline V gene has CDR1 SGHTA and CDR2 FQGNSA. The CDR3 DNA is TGTGCCAGCAGAGATGGACAGGGGGGAAAAGAGTATTTT. Amino acid sequence: CASRDGQGGKEYF.

This clonotype was seen ten or more times. The V and J genes are TRBV25-1 and TRBJ2-3; D unclear. Germline V gene lookup returns CDR1 MGHDK and CDR2 SYGVNS. The CDR3 covers 10 residues. The V end was cut by 3 bases, the J end by 6 bases, with 1 base between. The CDR3 region has the DNA TGTGCCAGCAGTGAGGATACGCAGTATTTT. Protein product: CASSEDTQYF.

This clonotype was detected only a few times. The rearrangement links TRBV6-1 to TRBJ1-3; 9 bases line up with TRBD1. Trimming removed 6 bases from V and 4 bases from J; junction bases left unmatched: 4. This CDR3 has 14 amino acids. Germline V gene lookup returns CDR1 MNHNS and CDR2 SASEGT. CDR3 DNA: TGTGCCAGCAGGAAGGACAGGGGAGGAAACACCATATATTTT. Protein product: CASRKDRGGNTIYF.

This clonotype was detected many times. The CDR3 DNA reads as TGTGCCACCGGGCGCTCTGGGGCCAACGTCCTGACTTTC. It specifies CATGRSGANVLTF. The V call is TRBV24-1, the J call TRBJ2-6; D unclear. Germline CDR1 KGHDR, CDR2 SFDVKD. The CDR3 spans 13 residues. The V end lost 9 bases, the J end lost 0 bases, and 5 bases lay between the germline ends.

This clonotype was seen ten or more times. The CDR3 coding sequence is TGTGCCAGCAGTTCCGGAGGCGGGCGAGCAGGCAATGAGCAGTTCTTC. Translation: CASSSGGGRAGNEQFF. The chain employs TRBV28 and TRBJ2-1, with D possibly being TRBD2 (5 bases). CDR3 length: 16 amino acids. The V end lost 4 bases, the J end lost 6 bases, and 19 bases lay between the germline ends. Germline V gene data show CDR1 as MDHEN and CDR2 as SYDVKM.